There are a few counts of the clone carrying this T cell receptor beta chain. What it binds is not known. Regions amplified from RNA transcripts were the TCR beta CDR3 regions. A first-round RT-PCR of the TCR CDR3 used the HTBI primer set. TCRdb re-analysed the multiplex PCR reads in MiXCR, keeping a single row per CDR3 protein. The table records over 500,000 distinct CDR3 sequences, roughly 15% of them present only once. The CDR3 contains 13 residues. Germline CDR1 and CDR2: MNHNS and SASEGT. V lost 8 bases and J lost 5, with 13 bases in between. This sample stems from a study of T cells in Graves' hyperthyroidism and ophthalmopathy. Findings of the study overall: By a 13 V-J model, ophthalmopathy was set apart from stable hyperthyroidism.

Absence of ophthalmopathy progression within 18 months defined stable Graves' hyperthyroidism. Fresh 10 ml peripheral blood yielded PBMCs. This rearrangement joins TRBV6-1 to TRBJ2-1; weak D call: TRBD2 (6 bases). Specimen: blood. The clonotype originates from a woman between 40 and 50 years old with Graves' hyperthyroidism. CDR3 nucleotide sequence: TGTGCCAGCTCCCCACGGAGGGACAATGAGCAGTTCTTC. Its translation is CASSPRRDNEQFF.